These 23 T cell receptor beta chains came from one sample sequenced in a study of blood T cell repertoires in COVID-19. The protocol was immunoSEQ multiplex PCR, while the TCRdb copy is restricted to in-frame clones and leaves out a portion. The sample has about 210,000 clones; less than 90% are singletons. The sequenced sample consisted of peripheral blood. The origin of the receptors is a woman older than 75 with COVID-19, enrolled during active disease.

V gene TRBV9 combines with J gene TRBJ2-2; 9 positions match TRBD2. The CDR3 has 14 residues. From germline, CDR1 is SGDLS and CDR2 YYNGEE. Trimming cost V 2 bases and J 9 bases; bases outside gene matches: 5. DNA of the CDR3: TGTGCCAGCAGCGTGGCGGGGGGGCAGAGGGAGCTGTTTTTT. Translating gives CASSVAGGQRELFF.

The gene calls are TRBV30 and TRBJ1-5, with 7 bases matching TRBD1. This CDR3 spans 16 amino acids. Germline V CDR1 and CDR2: GTSNPN, SVGIG (reference sequence). The V and J ends lost 2 bases and 0 bases, in that order; junction bases with no gene match: 7. CDR3 DNA: TGTGCCTGGAGTCCCGGGACAGTGATTAGCAATCAGCCCCAGCATTTT. Its translation is CAWSPGTVISNQPQHF. Looking up the rest from reference TRBV30 and TRBJ1-5 gives the full variable domain: SQTIHQWPATLVQPVGSPLSLECTVEGTSNPNLYWYRQAAGRGLQLLFYSVGIGQISSEVPQNLSASRPQDRQFILSSKKLLLSDSGFYLCAWSPGTVISNQPQHFGDGTRLSIL.

This clone was counted between two and nine times. The chain is built from TRBV3-1 (or the pseudogene TRBV3-2) and TRBJ1-2; 10 nucleotides align to TRBD1. The CDR3 has 15 residues. Germline V CDR1 and CDR2: LGHDT, YNNKEL (reference sequence). Trimming at V came to 4 bases and at J to 8 bases, leaving 10 bases not matched to a gene. The CDR3 spells CASSPGGTGAIGYTF. CDR3 bases: TGTGCCAGCAGCCCGGGCGGGACAGGGGCAATCGGCTACACCTTC.

The genes are TRBV6-6 and TRBJ2-3, with D possibly TRBD2 on 5 matching bases. Trimming took 6 bases from V and 0 from J, leaving 13 bases between them. Germline V gene sequence: CDR1 MNHNY, CDR2 SVGAGI (reference sequence). CDR3 length: 15 amino acids. The CDR3 nucleotides are TGTGCCAGCAGCCCCGGAGGCTCTAGCACAGATACGCAGTATTTT. This sequence encodes CASSPGGSSTDTQYF.

CDR3: CASSLRGRGSVPTNEKLFF. DNA of the CDR3: TGTGCCAGCAGCTTACGGGGCAGGGGGTCGGTTCCAACTAATGAAAAACTGTTTTTT. V is TRBV7-2 and J is TRBJ1-4; 7 positions agree with TRBD1. Germline CDR1 is SGHTA and CDR2 is FQGNSA. V gave up 2 bases and J gave up 0 bases; unmatched junction bases: 12. This CDR3 region has 19 residues.

This clone appeared once. The gene calls are TRBV18 and TRBJ1-2; TRBD1 agrees at 9 bases. The CDR3 loop spans 14 amino acids. V shed 1 base, J shed 8 bases, and the junction held 5 bases outside the gene matches. CDR1 and CDR2 from the germline V gene are KGHSH and LQKENI. In DNA, the CDR3 is TGTGCCAGCTCACCACAGGGACAGGGTGAAGGCTACACCTTC. Its protein is CASSPQGQGEGYTF.

V gene TRBV3-1 (or the pseudogene TRBV3-2) combines with J gene TRBJ1-4, with TRBD1 matching over 8 bases. The CDR3 length is 15 residues. Germline lookup yields CDR1 LGHDT and CDR2 YNNKEL (reference sequence). V shed 5 bases and J 8 bases; nucleotides not matched to a gene: 10. The CDR3 region has the DNA TGTGCCAGCAGCTACTCGACAGGGGAAGTCGAAAAACTGTTTTTT. Translation gives CASSYSTGEVEKLFF.

This clone was picked up one time. The V and J genes are TRBV12-3 or TRBV12-4 and TRBJ1-1, with 7 bases lining up with TRBD1. Unmatched junction bases numbered 6, after V lost 6 bases and J lost 5 bases. CDR3 length: 13 residues. CDR3 loop: CASSYRGETEAFF. The CDR3 region has the DNA TGTGCCAGCAGCTACAGGGGTGAAACTGAAGCTTTCTTT.

The V and J genes are TRBV24-1 and TRBJ2-1; D gene ambiguous. CDR1 and CDR2 from the germline V gene are KGHDR and SFDVKD. V lost 5 bases, J lost 0 bases, and 10 bases lay in between. This CDR3 is built from 15 residues. In nucleotides, the CDR3 is TGTGCCACCAGTGCAATCGATAGCTCCTACAATGAGCAGTTCTTC. Its translation: CATSAIDSSYNEQFF.

V and J are TRBV18 and TRBJ1-2; possibly TRBD1 for D (6 bases). V lost 3 bases, J lost 3 bases, and 11 bases lay in between. This CDR3 is 14 amino acids long. Germline V gene data show CDR1 as KGHSH and CDR2 as LQKENI. The DNA for the CDR3 is TGTGCCAGCTCACCGGCGACAGGAGACTATGGCTACACCTTC. Its translation: CASSPATGDYGYTF. Variable domain in full (rest from reference TRBV18 and TRBJ1-2): NAGVMQNPRHLVRRRGQEARLRCSPMKGHSHVYWYRQLPEEGLKFMVYLQKENIIDESGMPKERFSAEFPKEGPSILRIQQVVRGDSAAYFCASSPATGDYGYTFGSGTRLTVV.

The sample holds a few counts of this clone. The V and J genes are TRBV19 and TRBJ1-2; the D is unclear. The germline V and J ends were trimmed by 1 base and 2 bases, with 8 bases remaining between them. In germline, CDR1 is LNHDA, CDR2 SQIVND (reference sequence). The CDR3 extends over 14 amino acids. The CDR3 bases are TGTGCCAGTAGTATAGGTCGTTCCAACTATGGCTACACCTTC. Its translation: CASSIGRSNYGYTF. The whole variable domain, remainder taken from reference TRBV19 and TRBJ1-2, is DGGITQSPKYLFRKEGQNVTLSCEQNLNHDAMYWYRQDPGQGLRLIYYSQIVNDFQKGDIAEGYSVSREKKESFPLTVTSAQKNPTAFYLCASSIGRSNYGYTFGSGTRLTVV.

This clone was seen only once. This sequence joins TRBV5-6 and TRBJ1-6; 10 positions match TRBD1. Looked up from germline, CDR1 is SGHDT and CDR2 is YYEEEE. The V segment lost 3 bases and the J segment 5 bases; nucleotides outside the gene matches: 5. This CDR3 region has 16 residues. CDR3 DNA: TGTGCCAGCAGCTCCGGGACAGGGGATGATAATTCACCCCTCCACTTT. Encoded protein: CASSSGTGDDNSPLHF. The complete variable domain, with remaining parts taken from reference TRBV5-6 and TRBJ1-6, reads DAGVTQSPTHLIKTRGQQVTLRCSPKSGHDTVSWYQQALGQGPQFIFQYYEEEERQRGNFPDRFSGHQFPNYSSELNVNALLLGDSALYLCASSSGTGDDNSPLHFGNGTRLTVT.

J is TRBJ2-2 and V is TRBV28; perhaps TRBD1 as D (5 bases). Germline V gene data show CDR1 as MDHEN and CDR2 as SYDVKM. This CDR3 comprises 12 residues. Trimming shortened V by 8 bases and J by 4 bases, and 8 bases separated the two germline ends. CDR3 DNA: TGTGCCAGCCGTCAGGGCACCGGGGAGCTGTTTTTT. As protein: CASRQGTGELFF. The full variable domain, rest sourced from reference TRBV28 and TRBJ2-2, is DVKVTQSSRYLVKRTGEKVFLECVQDMDHENMFWYRQDPGLGLRLIYFSYDVKMKEKGDIPEGYSVSREKKERFSLILESASTNQTSMYLCASRQGTGELFFGEGSRLTVL.

The J gene is TRBJ1-1, the V gene TRBV18, with 7 positions matching TRBD1. This CDR3 comprises 13 residues. The junction had 5 bases not matched to a gene; V was cut back by 8 bases and J by 2 bases. Germline assignment: CDR1 KGHSH and CDR2 LQKENI. CDR3 protein: CASTTGINTEAFF. DNA of the CDR3: TGTGCCAGCACGACAGGGATCAACACTGAAGCTTTCTTT. The variable domain in full, with the rest retrieved from reference TRBV18 and TRBJ1-1, is NAGVMQNPRHLVRRRGQEARLRCSPMKGHSHVYWYRQLPEEGLKFMVYLQKENIIDESGMPKERFSAEFPKEGPSILRIQQVVRGDSAAYFCASTTGINTEAFFGQGTRLTVV.

This chain links TRBV7-2 with TRBJ1-5; the D is unclear. Germline lookup yields CDR1 SGHTA and CDR2 FQGNSA. Trimming removed 7 bases at V and 3 bases at J, with 10 bases between. There are 13 residues in the CDR3. This CDR3 reads CASKGGFNQPQHF. CDR3 DNA: TGTGCCAGCAAGGGAGGCTTCAATCAGCCCCAGCATTTT.

CDR3 DNA sequence: TGCGCCAGCAGCGACTCCGCCAGGGGCTATGGAAACACCATATATTTT. This translates into CASSDSARGYGNTIYF. V usage is TRBV10-1 and J usage is TRBJ1-3, with a tentative D call TRBD1 (6 bases). Trimming left V 6 bases short and J 3 bases short, with 18 bases between. The CDR3 is 16 residues long. Germline CDR1 is WNHNN and CDR2 is SYGVQD (reference sequence).

The table lists this clone with a count of one. The same CDR3 arises from other DNA sequences in this sample as well. The V call is TRBV29-1, the J call TRBJ1-3; the D gene is possibly TRBD1 (5 bases). V was shortened by 6 bases and J by 5 bases, with 8 bases between the two germline ends. Germline CDR1 is SQVTM and CDR2 is ANQGSEA. This CDR3 comprises 11 residues. The CDR3 spells CSVEDRNTIYF. In DNA, the CDR3 is TGCAGCGTCGAGGACAGAAACACCATATATTTT.

V usage is TRBV28 and J usage is TRBJ1-5; TRBD1 matches at 7 bases. CDR3 length equals 16 residues. The trim removed 6 bases at V and 2 bases at J, leaving 10 bases unmatched. The germline V gene has CDR1 MDHEN and CDR2 SYDVKM. This chain's CDR3 is CASRQQTGVGNQPQHF. In DNA form, the CDR3 reads TGTGCCAGCAGGCAACAAACAGGGGTCGGCAATCAGCCCCAGCATTTT.

The genes are TRBV7-2 and TRBJ2-6; 11 bases line up with TRBD2. This CDR3 is 18 amino acids long. In germline, CDR1 is SGHTA, CDR2 FQGNSA. The trim removed 1 base at V and 0 bases at J, leaving 2 bases unmatched. CDR3 region: CASSLGSGGASGANVLTF. CDR3 sequence (DNA): TGTGCCAGCAGCTTAGGTAGCGGGGGGGCCTCTGGGGCCAACGTCCTGACTTTC. The full variable domain, in which reference TRBV7-2 and TRBJ2-6 provide the parts outside the CDR3, is GAGVSQSPSNKVTEKGKDVELRCDPISGHTALYWYRQSLGQGLEFLIYFQGNSAPDKSGLPSDRFSAERTGGSVSTLTIQRTQQEDSAVYLCASSLGSGGASGANVLTFGAGSRLTVL.

The rearrangement uses TRBV7-3 and TRBJ1-2; 9 positions agree with TRBD1. The trim removed 4 bases at V and 10 bases at J, leaving 7 bases unmatched. The CDR3 is made up of 13 amino acids. Germline CDR1 SGHTA, CDR2 FQGTGA. CDR3 nucleotide sequence: TGTGCCAGCAGCTCCCGGACAGGGGAGGACTACACCTTC. Translating gives CASSSRTGEDYTF.

This clone was counted between two and nine times. The rearrangement links TRBV5-1 to TRBJ1-2; 9 positions agree with TRBD1. The CDR3 is 14 residues long. Unmatched junction bases numbered 7, after V lost 7 bases and J lost 3 bases. Germline CDR1 is SGHRS and CDR2 is YFSETQ. The CDR3 loop reads CASYGTGSHYGYTF. The CDR3 DNA follows: TGCGCCAGCTATGGGACAGGGTCCCACTATGGCTACACCTTC.

This clone has just a few counts. The CDR3 DNA sequence: TGTGCCAGCAGTGCCAGGGAAAACTATGGCTACACCTTC. It translates to CASSARENYGYTF. The gene calls are TRBV12-3 or TRBV12-4 and TRBJ1-2, with D possibly matching TRBD1 (5 bases). V was cut by 5 bases and J by 2 bases, with 9 bases left in between. This CDR3 contains 13 residues.

The rearrangement uses TRBV5-6 and TRBJ2-1; 10 nucleotides match TRBD1. The ends lost 5 bases at V and 3 bases at J; junction bases unmatched: 5. Looked up from germline, CDR1 is SGHDT and CDR2 is YYEEEE. This CDR3 region has 15 residues. The CDR3 reads CASRTGTGDYNEQFF. CDR3 nucleotides: TGTGCCAGCAGGACCGGGACAGGGGACTACAATGAGCAGTTCTTC.